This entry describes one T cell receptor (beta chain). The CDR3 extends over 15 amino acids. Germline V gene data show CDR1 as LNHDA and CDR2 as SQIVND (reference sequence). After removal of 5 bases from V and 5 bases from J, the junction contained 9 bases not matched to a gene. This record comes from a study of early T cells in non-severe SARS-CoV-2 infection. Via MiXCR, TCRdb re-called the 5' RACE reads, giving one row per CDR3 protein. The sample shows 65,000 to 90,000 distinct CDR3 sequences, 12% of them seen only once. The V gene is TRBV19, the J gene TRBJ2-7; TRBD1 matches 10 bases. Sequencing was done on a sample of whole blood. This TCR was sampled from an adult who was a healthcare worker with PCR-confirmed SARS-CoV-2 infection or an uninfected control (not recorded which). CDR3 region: CASSATGTGDHEQYF. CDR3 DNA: TGTGCCAGTAGTGCTACCGGGACAGGGGACCACGAGCAGTACTTC.